The text below deals with one TCR beta chain. Antigen: not known. Excluded were patients having autoimmune disease history or systemic immunosuppression. Blood sampling was done at baseline, cycle 4 day 1, and cycle 7 day 1. These data originate in a study of OX40 agonist ivuxolimab in advanced cancers. Whole-study findings and limits: At 0.1 to 3.0 mg/kg and by week 6, CD4+ and CD8+ T cells in the blood had expanded clonally. Low normalized T-cell clonal expansion was also seen in some nonresponders.

The assay was immunoSEQ multiplex PCR, and TCRdb's table has in-frame clones only and misses some. The sample yields under 45,000 clones, roughly 84% seen once. Germline loops: CDR1 SQVTM, CDR2 ANQGSEA. V was clipped by 7 bases and J by 3 bases, with 12 bases between them. The CDR3 loop spans 12 amino acids. The receptor comes from an adult with an advanced solid tumor such as melanoma, head and neck, liver or kidney cancer. The chain joins TRBV29-1 to TRBJ1-1; maybe TRBD1 (6 bases). The starting material was CD4+ or CD8+ T cells sorted from blood, obtained in a trial of the OX40 agonist ivuxolimab. In DNA form, the CDR3 reads TGCAGCGCCATAGGGGGGGACACTGAAGCTTTCTTT. Translated, it gives CSAIGGDTEAFF.